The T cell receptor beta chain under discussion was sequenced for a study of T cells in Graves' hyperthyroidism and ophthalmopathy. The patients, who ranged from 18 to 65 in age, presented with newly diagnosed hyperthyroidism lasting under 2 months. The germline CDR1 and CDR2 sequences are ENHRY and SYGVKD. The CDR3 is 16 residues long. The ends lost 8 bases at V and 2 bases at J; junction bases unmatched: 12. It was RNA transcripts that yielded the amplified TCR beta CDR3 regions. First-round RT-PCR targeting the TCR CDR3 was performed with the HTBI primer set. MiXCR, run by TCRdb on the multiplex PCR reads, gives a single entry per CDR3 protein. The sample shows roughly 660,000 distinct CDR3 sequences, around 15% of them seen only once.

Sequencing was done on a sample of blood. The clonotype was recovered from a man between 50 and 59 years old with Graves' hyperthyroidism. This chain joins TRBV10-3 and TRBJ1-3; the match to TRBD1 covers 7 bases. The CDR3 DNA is TGTGCCATCCAAACGGGGACAGAAGGAGCTGGAAACACCATATATTTT. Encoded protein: CAIQTGTEGAGNTIYF.